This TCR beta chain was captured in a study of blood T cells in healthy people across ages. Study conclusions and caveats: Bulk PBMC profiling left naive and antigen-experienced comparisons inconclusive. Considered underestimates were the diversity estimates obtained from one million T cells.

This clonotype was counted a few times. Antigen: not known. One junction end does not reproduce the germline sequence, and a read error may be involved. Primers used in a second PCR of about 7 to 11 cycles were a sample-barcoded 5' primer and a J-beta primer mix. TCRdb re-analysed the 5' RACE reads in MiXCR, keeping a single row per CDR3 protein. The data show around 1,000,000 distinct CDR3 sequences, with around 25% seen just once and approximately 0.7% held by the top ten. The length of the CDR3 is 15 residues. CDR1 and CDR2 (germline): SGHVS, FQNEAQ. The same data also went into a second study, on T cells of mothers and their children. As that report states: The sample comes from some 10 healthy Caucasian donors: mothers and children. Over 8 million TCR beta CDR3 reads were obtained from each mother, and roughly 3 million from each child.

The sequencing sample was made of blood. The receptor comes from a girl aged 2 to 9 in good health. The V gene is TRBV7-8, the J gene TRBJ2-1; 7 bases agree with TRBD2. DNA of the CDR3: TGTGCAAGCAGCTTAGTTCCGCGGGAGTACAATGAGCAGTTCTTC. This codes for CASSLVPREYNEQFF.